Listed below are T cell receptor beta chains from one sample, sequenced in a study of T cells after yellow fever vaccination. TCRdb reprocessed the 5' RACE reads via MiXCR and lists one record per CDR3 protein. The table shows just under 600,000 distinct CDR3 sequences, with approximately 12% occurring only once. Sequences were derived from PBMCs, sampled on the day of the yellow fever booster vaccination. The receptors were gathered from a man aged 25-40 years who received the YFV17D yellow fever vaccine. Each CDR3 is given with its conserved first and last residue.

TRBV7-2 CASSPRLAGGPSHEQYF
TRBV13 CASSPGVLCPQYF
TRBV29-1 CSVAWDKYEQYF
TRBV6-5 CASPGLEETQYF
TRBV5-6 CASSLQKTGELFF
TRBV20-1 CSAEVSGVDNEQFF
TRBV7-2 CASSFGSVQETQYF
TRBV7-9 CASSYTGGSEKLFF
TRBV29-1 CSVEEGQGQETQYF
TRBV29-1 CSVEGLGAETQYF
TRBV10-3 CAITSLAGGGAWFF
TRBV12-3/TRBV12-4 CASSLGGGVDTQYF
TRBV12-3/TRBV12-4 CASSRWDTPYEQYF
TRBV19 CASSMPTMGNTEAFF
TRBV7-2 CASRAGTSVTQYF
TRBV29-1 CSVVRGLNTEAFF
TRBV12-3/TRBV12-4 CASKEGAGYGYTF
TRBV5-1 CASSPSSFGAGAYNEQFF
TRBV2 CASSGGREASYEQYF
TRBV5-1 CASSPGTPGGPLHF